These T cell receptor beta chains were read from a single sample in a study of blood T cell repertoires in COVID-19. The repertoire was sequenced with immunoSEQ multiplex PCR; TCRdb's copy has only in-frame clones and lacks some. The data contain fewer than 450,000 clones, approximately 91% of them singletons. The sequencing sample was made of PBMCs or T cells enriched from blood (not recorded which). The receptors were sampled from a woman aged 40 to 49 with acute COVID-19. CDR3s include the opening cysteine and the closing phenylalanine or tryptophan. D genes are given only for firm matches. Clone sizes are given selectively: once, few, many, or a class where the clone is expanded.

j_gene	abundance	d_gene	v_gene	CDR3nt	CDR3aa
TRBJ1-1	.	TRBD1	TRBV19	TGTGCCAGTAGTATTACAGGGGGAAGACAGGCTGAAGCTTTCTTT	CASSITGGRQAEAFF
TRBJ2-3	.	.	TRBV11-3	TGTGCCAGCAGCTTATCTAAGTCCGATACGCAGTATTTT	CASSLSKSDTQYF
TRBJ2-1	.	TRBD2	TRBV18	TGTGCCAGCTCACCACGGGGTCTAGCGGGGGACAATGAGCAGTTCTTC	CASSPRGLAGDNEQFF
TRBJ1-4	.	TRBD1	TRBV5-1	TGCGCCAGCAGCTCGATGGACAGGGGGGATGAAAAACTGTTTTTT	CASSSMDRGDEKLFF
TRBJ1-1	.	TRBD1	TRBV5-4	TGTGCCAGCAGCCGGGGCTCGGGGAGACAGGGGTCCACTGAAGCTTTCTTT	CASSRGSGRQGSTEAFF
TRBJ1-2	once	.	TRBV3-1/TRBV3-2	TGTGCCAGCAGCCACTTGGCGCAGGGAGGCTACACCTTC	CASSHLAQGGYTF
TRBJ2-3	.	TRBD2	TRBV3-1/TRBV3-2	TGTGCCAGCAGCCATATAGCGGGGGGGCGGGGCACAGATACGCAGTATTTT	CASSHIAGGRGTDTQYF
TRBJ2-2	once	TRBD2	TRBV11-2	TGTGCCAGCAGTGGGACTAGCGTGGACGGGGAGCTGTTTTTT	CASSGTSVDGELFF
TRBJ2-3	.	TRBD1	TRBV4-1	TGCGCCAGCAGCCAATTACAGGGGGCAACAGATACGCAGTATTTT	CASSQLQGATDTQYF
TRBJ1-2	.	TRBD1	TRBV3-1/TRBV3-2	TGTGCCAGCAGCTTTCGGACAGGTGATGGCTACACCTTC	CASSFRTGDGYTF
TRBJ1-5	.	TRBD1	TRBV5-4	TGTGCCAGCAGCCCGGGACAGGCACAGCCCCAGCATTTT	CASSPGQAQPQHF
TRBJ1-1	.	.	TRBV6-5	TGTGCCAGCAGTTACACGACAGGTGACACTGAAGCTTTCTTT	CASSYTTGDTEAFF
TRBJ1-2	.	.	TRBV30	TGTGCCTGGAGTGTAAAACGGGCGGGTCGAGTAAGCTACACCTTC	CAWSVKRAGRVSYTF
TRBJ2-6	few	TRBD1	TRBV19	TGTGCCAGTAGCCTGACAGGGGCGTCCTTCTGGGCCAACGTCCTGACTTTC	CASSLTGASFWANVLTF
TRBJ1-2	once	.	TRBV23-1	TGCGCCAGCAGACCTGAAGGAGGGTACTATGGCTACACCTTC	CASRPEGGYYGYTF
TRBJ2-7	.	.	TRBV18	TGTGCCAGCTCACCCAGGGATGACGGCGAGCAGTACTTC	CASSPRDDGEQYF
TRBJ2-3	.	TRBD2	TRBV7-8	TGTGCCGCAGGGGAAAAGCGGGGGTCAGATACGCAGTATTTT	CAAGEKRGSDTQYF
TRBJ2-2	.	.	TRBV2	TGTGCCAGCAGTGATTCGAGTGGAGGGGACACCGGGGAGCTGTTTTTT	CASSDSSGGDTGELFF
TRBJ1-5	.	.	TRBV15	TGTGCCACCAGCAGAGAGGGAGGTGTAAACAATCAGCCCCAGCATTTT	CATSREGGVNNQPQHF
TRBJ2-1	.	TRBD1	TRBV5-1	TGCGCCAGCAGCTTGGGTTTGCGTGGACAGGGGGTTCTCAATGAGCAGTTCTTC	CASSLGLRGQGVLNEQFF
TRBJ1-3	few	.	TRBV21-1	TGTGCCATACAGGGTTGTGGCTCTGGAAACACCATATATTTT	CAIQGCGSGNTIYF
TRBJ2-2	.	.	TRBV27	TGTGCCAGCAGTTTACGGGGCACCGGGGAGCTGTTTTTT	CASSLRGTGELFF
TRBJ2-7	once	.	TRBV9	TGTGCCAGCAGCGTAGATCACTACCCTACCTCCAAGCAGTACTTC	CASSVDHYPTSKQYF
TRBJ2-7	.	TRBD1	TRBV6-5	TGTGCCAGCAGGAGAACCGGGACAGGGCTTAACGAGCAGTACTTC	CASRRTGTGLNEQYF
TRBJ2-7	.	.	TRBV6-5	TGTGCCAGCAGTTCCCGACAGACCAGAACCTACGAGCAGTACTTC	CASSSRQTRTYEQYF
TRBJ1-2	.	.	TRBV5-1	TGCGCCAGCAGCGCTGACGGGAGCTATGGCTACACCTTC	CASSADGSYGYTF
TRBJ2-1	.	TRBD1	TRBV27	TGTGCCAGCAGTCGAGGGGGCGAATACAATGAGCAGTTCTTC	CASSRGGEYNEQFF
TRBJ2-7	.	.	TRBV6-5	TGTGCCAGCAGCCTGACCGGTGGACAGACCTACGAGCAGTACTTC	CASSLTGGQTYEQYF
TRBJ2-1	.	TRBD2	TRBV7-9	TGTGCCAGCAGAACAATAGGGAGGGATGAGCAGTTCTTC	CASRTIGRDEQFF
TRBJ1-2	.	TRBD1	TRBV5-4	TGTGCCAGCAGCTTGGCCGGGACAGCTGGCTACACCTTC	CASSLAGTAGYTF
TRBJ2-5	.	TRBD1	TRBV4-1	TGCGCCAGCGGGATCGGACAGGGGATAATGGCAGAGACCCAGTACTTC	CASGIGQGIMAETQYF
TRBJ2-5	.	TRBD2	TRBV9	TGTGCCAGCAGCGTAAAAGGAGCGGGGTCCCAAGAGACCCAGTACTTC	CASSVKGAGSQETQYF
TRBJ2-1	once	.	TRBV7-9	TGTGCCAGCAGCGGAGCCGATTTCGGGGGAACCTCCTACAATGAGCAGTTCTTC	CASSGADFGGTSYNEQFF
TRBJ2-3	.	TRBD1	TRBV19	TGTGCCAGTAGCAAATACCTGGGACAGGGGGCGATCACAGATACGCAGTATTTT	CASSKYLGQGAITDTQYF
TRBJ2-7	.	TRBD1	TRBV10-3	TGTGCCATCAATAGGGACAGGGAGTACGAGCAGTACTTC	CAINRDREYEQYF
TRBJ2-5	.	TRBD2	TRBV20-1	TGCGGGGGACTAGGCCAAGAGACCCAGTACTTC	CGGLGQETQYF
TRBJ2-3	.	TRBD2	TRBV9	TGTGCCAGCAGCTCGGGGACTAGTCGGAATACGCAGTATTTT	CASSSGTSRNTQYF
TRBJ1-5	.	TRBD1	TRBV2	TGTGCCAGCACCCCGACAGGGGGAAATCAGCCCCAGCATTTT	CASTPTGGNQPQHF
TRBJ2-5	few	TRBD1	TRBV19	TGTGCCAGTCGGGACAGGGGAGGGGAGGAGACCCAGTACTTC	CASRDRGGEETQYF
TRBJ2-7	.	TRBD1	TRBV11-3	TGTGCCAGCAGCTCTTACAGGGGTGGCGAGCAGTACTTC	CASSSYRGGEQYF
TRBJ1-3	.	TRBD1	TRBV5-6	TGTGCCAGCAGCTGGCAGGGGGCGAACGGAAACACCATATATTTT	CASSWQGANGNTIYF
TRBJ2-7	few	.	TRBV7-9	TGTGCCAGCAGTCAAGCCTACAAGCTTGATTCGGGCGAGCAGTACTTC	CASSQAYKLDSGEQYF
TRBJ1-1	.	.	TRBV25-1	TGTGCCAGCAGTGCCCTTCGACCGGGCACTGAAGCTTTCTTT	CASSALRPGTEAFF
TRBJ1-4	.	.	TRBV5-5	TGTGCCAGCAGCCGCTACGACAGGTTTAATGAAAAACTGTTTTTT	CASSRYDRFNEKLFF
TRBJ1-1	.	TRBD1	TRBV5-1	TGCGCCAGCAGCTTAATACAGGGGGCCCTGAACACTGAAGCTTTCTTT	CASSLIQGALNTEAFF